This TCR beta chain was recorded in a study of control samples from healthy donors and cancer patients. The CDR3 has 19 residues. Per germline, CDR1 SEHNR and CDR2 FQNEAQ (reference sequence). V was pared by 1 base and J by 7 bases, with 25 bases between. Repertoires were generated with immunoSEQ multiplex PCR, while TCRdb's copy carries only in-frame clones and drops some. The sample consists of 100,000 to 150,000 clones, 80% to 95% of them appearing once. Sequencing used PBMCs. The receptor was isolated from an elderly man with head and neck cancer. The gene calls are TRBV7-9 and TRBJ1-4, with TRBD1 as a possible D gene (5 bases). The CDR3 loop is CASSLGAGGGEPRGEKLFF. CDR3 nucleotides: TGTGCCAGCAGCTTAGGGGCCGGCGGGGGAGAACCGAGGGGTGAAAAACTGTTTTTT.